Described below is a single T cell receptor beta chain sequence and its context. The length of the CDR3 is 15 residues. Germline V CDR1 and CDR2: SGDLS, YYNGEE. The V end lost 4 bases, the J end lost 3 bases, and 17 bases lay between the germline ends. This table comes from immunoSEQ multiplex PCR, and its TCRdb copy is limited to in-frame clones, with some not included. The top ten hold approximately 5.8% of the sample, which has more than 90,000 clones, 80% to 95% seen once. The sample originates from a study of blood T cell repertoires in COVID-19. The overall study: The study drew acute and convalescent COVID-19 samples from the United States, Italy and Spain.

The chain has TRBV9 and TRBJ2-7; no reliable D call. The clonotype comes from a middle-aged man with active COVID-19. Sequences were obtained from peripheral blood. The CDR3: CASSPGSKNHYEQYF. The CDR3 nucleotides are TGTGCCAGCAGCCCCGGGTCTAAAAATCACTACGAGCAGTACTTC.